This T cell receptor beta chain is from a study of blood T cell repertoires in COVID-19 (TCRdb year 2020). Broadly, across the study: Samples from collaborators originated in the United States, Italy and Spain and spanned both the acute and convalescent phases of COVID-19. The repertoires were released in a freely available public database intended as a resource for research on the immune response to SARS-CoV-2. The prospective study material was composed of cDNA or gDNA derived from T cells, B-cell-depleted T cells, or PBMCs. Samples were obtained from the ongoing ImmuneRACE study (first 160 participants) and from over 1,000 subjects provided by 6 global collaborators. The sample metadata nearly always contained a de-identified subject ID, COVID-19 status, age in years and sex. Subjects who had been exposed to COVID-19, were actively infected with it, or had recovered from it provided the deeply sampled blood TCRbeta repertoires that made up the dataset. Where available, HLA class I and class II types were obtained from metadata supplied by the sample provider rather than from assay-based typing. Broader findings and caveats from the paper: How much clinical and demographic metadata was included differed by source and by participant, and the metadata was provided uncurated.

The immunoSEQ Assay, a bias-controlled multiplex PCR, was used to amplify TCRbeta CDR3 regions from genomic DNA. As for the authors' bioinformatics: Nucleated cell counts per sample were estimated from amplification of reference gene primers within the assay. To quantify the absolute abundance of each unique TCRbeta CDR3 rearrangement, sequence reads were collapsed and filtered. For each sample, productive Simpson clonality was calculated as the square root of Simpson's diversity index over productive rearrangements. Here the immuneACCESS table is served through TCRdb, limited to in-frame sequences with V and J called. Missing clones are a known gap in these copies; in checked studies unresolved V genes cover under half, and the rest lacks a known reason. V and J calls and clone size are those listed in that table; D and trimming were worked out from the DNA. In this sample the table shows 200,000 to 300,000 clones, more than 85% of which occur a single time. Roughly 5% of the sample belongs to the ten largest clones.

Concerning this clone itself: Its recognized antigen is unknown. The input lacks base qualities; no much larger clone sits a single base away.

In Seattle, one collaborating source enrolled patients while the infection was active and tracked those patients longitudinally over the course of disease. The collaborating institutions used their own protocols to collect whole blood in K2EDTA tubes. Collaborator samples were shipped for TCRbeta analysis as frozen whole blood, isolated PBMCs, or DNA extracted from either sample type. Spanning cysteine to phenylalanine, the CDR3 consists of 16 amino acids. Only the CDR3 part of the read is kept: 48 bases, read in frame from the first base. Trimming leaves V shorter by 2 bases and J shorter by 1 base, with the junction holding 8 bases beyond the gene matches. CDR1 SGHRS and CDR2 YFSETQ were looked up in the germline V gene.

This sequence originates from a woman in her fifties or sixties with COVID-19, enrolled during active disease. Recombination connected TRBV5-1 to TRBJ2-5; the junction holds 7 bases that match TRBD2. Sequencing used peripheral blood. This receptor carries the CDR3 CASSFMNGRSQETQYF. In nucleotides, the sequence is TGCGCCAGCAGCTTCATGAACGGGAGGTCCCAAGAGACCCAGTACTTC.